This T cell receptor (beta chain) originates from a study of blood T cell repertoires in COVID-19. Study at large: T cells, B-cell-depleted T cells, or PBMCs supplied cDNA or gDNA.

Trimming stripped 3 bases from V and 7 bases from J, with 12 bases between. Germline values: CDR1 LNHDA, CDR2 SQIVND (reference sequence). This CDR3 contains 13 residues. Clones were read by immunoSEQ multiplex PCR, and TCRdb kept only the in-frame ones, dropping some. The table lists about 130,000 clones, 70% to 80% of them singletons. The source of this sequence is a woman aged 70-85 years with COVID-19, enrolled during active disease. The sample was peripheral blood. The J gene is TRBJ1-1, the V gene TRBV19; D possibly corresponds to TRBD1 (5 bases). The CDR3 DNA is TGTGCCAGTAGTATCTACCAGGGTAGTGAAGCTTTCTTT. It yields the protein CASSIYQGSEAFF.